The 20 T cell receptor beta chains in this list originate from one sample, sequenced in a study of T cell repertoires in aging, cancer and after chemotherapy. The template was genomic DNA from peripheral blood, not RNA. Multiplex touch-down PCR with TRB-A/B primers amplified rearranged V-D-J TRB sequences. TCRdb itself ran the multiplex PCR reads through MiXCR, one entry per CDR3 protein. Of fewer than 4,500 distinct CDR3 sequences listed, under 35% were seen once; the top ten hold less than 20%. Sequencing was done on a sample of blood. The receptors derive from a human donor with a solid tumor.

This clonotype has just a few counts. This sequence joins TRBV20-1 and TRBJ2-2; tentatively, D is TRBD1 or TRBD2 (5 bases each). Trimming took off 0 bases at V and 2 bases at J, with 13 bases between the two ends. Germline V gene lookup returns CDR1 DFQATT and CDR2 SNEGSKA (reference sequence). This CDR3 spans 16 amino acids. CDR3 loop: CSARDQPGLNTGELFF. Written as DNA, the CDR3 is TGCAGTGCTAGAGATCAGCCGGGGCTAAACACCGGGGAGCTGTTTTTT.

The chain uses TRBV12-3 or TRBV12-4 and TRBJ1-1, with a possible D match to TRBD1 (6 bases). CDR3 size: 13 residues. V lost 5 bases and J 10 bases, leaving 17 bases between the germline ends. The CDR3 nucleotides read TGTGCCAGCAGTCTTTTGGGGGCCAATCGAGCTTTCTTT. It specifies CASSLLGANRAFF.

This sequence joins TRBV6-5 and TRBJ1-2; D uncertain. Germline assignment: CDR1 MNHEY and CDR2 SVGAGI. This CDR3 has 14 residues. Trimming removed 6 bases from V and 7 bases from J, with 18 bases in between. As DNA, the CDR3 is TGTGCCAGCAGAGAAAAATCGGGGTTCGGTGGCTACACCTTC. Translation gives CASREKSGFGGYTF.

This clonotype has a handful of counts. The genes are TRBV6-5 and TRBJ1-5, with D maybe TRBD1 (5 bases). Germline V gives CDR1 MNHEY, CDR2 SVGAGI. The CDR3 is made up of 14 amino acids. The ends were cut back, 7 bases at V and 2 bases at J, with 12 bases in the middle. This chain's CDR3 is CASNTRAGNQPQHF. CDR3 DNA: TGTGCCAGCAACACCAGGGCAGGCAATCAGCCCCAGCATTTT.

The rearrangement joins TRBV5-4 to TRBJ2-3; D not resolved. The CDR3 is 14 amino acids. Germline lookup yields CDR1 SGHNT and CDR2 YYREEE (reference sequence). The germline V and J ends were trimmed by 0 bases and 3 bases, with 8 bases remaining between them. CDR3 nucleotides: TGTGCCAGCAGCTTGGTTAAGGGAACAGATACGCAGTATTTT. This sequence encodes CASSLVKGTDTQYF.

The V gene is TRBV5-6, the J gene TRBJ1-1; TRBD1 matches 8 bases. Looked up from germline, CDR1 is SGHDT and CDR2 is YYEEEE. Unmatched junction bases numbered 3, after V lost 4 bases and J lost 4 bases. The CDR3 consists of 13 residues. The CDR3 region has the DNA TGTGCCAGCAGCAGCGGACAGGGCACTGAAGCTTTCTTT. Translation: CASSSGQGTEAFF. Looking up the rest from reference TRBV5-6 and TRBJ1-1 gives the full variable domain: DAGVTQSPTHLIKTRGQQVTLRCSPKSGHDTVSWYQQALGQGPQFIFQYYEEEERQRGNFPDRFSGHQFPNYSSELNVNALLLGDSALYLCASSSGQGTEAFFGQGTRLTVV.

V is TRBV7-2 and J is TRBJ2-3, with 8 bases identical to TRBD2. Germline CDR1 reads SGHTA; CDR2 reads FQGNSA. Germline trimming cut 4 bases from V and 4 bases from J; bases unmatched to any gene: 10. This CDR3 has 16 amino acids. The CDR3 sequence is CASSSGGGAVSDTQYF. The CDR3 bases are TGTGCCAGCAGCTCGGGAGGGGGGGCAGTGTCAGATACGCAGTATTTT. Filled out from reference TRBV7-2 and TRBJ2-3, the complete variable domain reads GAGVSQSPSNKVTEKGKDVELRCDPISGHTALYWYRQSLGQGLEFLIYFQGNSAPDKSGLPSDRFSAERTGGSVSTLTIQRTQQEDSAVYLCASSSGGGAVSDTQYFGPGTRLTVL.

A remark on this clonotype: The junction shows a germline mismatch at one end, possibly a read error. The gene calls are TRBV7-2 and TRBJ2-2; 7 bases match TRBD1. The germline gives CDR1 SGHTA, CDR2 FQGNSA. The CDR3 is made up of 15 amino acids. CDR3 region: CASTLQGLGAGELFF. CDR3 DNA: TGTGCCAGCACCTTACAGGGGTTGGGGGCCGGGGAGCTGTTTTTT.

This rearrangement joins TRBV7-9 to TRBJ2-3; D is possibly TRBD1 (6 bases). The length of the CDR3 is 16 residues. Per germline, CDR1 SEHNR and CDR2 FQNEAQ (reference sequence). Deletions cut 4 bases from V and 4 bases from J, with 18 bases between. The CDR3 nucleotides are TGTGCCAGCAGCTGGCGAACGGCAGGGGAAGCAGATACGCAGTATTTT. Its translation: CASSWRTAGEADTQYF. The whole variable domain, filled in from reference TRBV7-9 and TRBJ2-3, reads DTGVSQNPRHKITKRGQNVTFRCDPISEHNRLYWYRQTLGQGPEFLTYFQNEAQLEKSRLLSDRFSAERPKGSFSTLEIQRTEQGDSAMYLCASSWRTAGEADTQYFGPGTRLTVL.

The rearrangement joins TRBV5-5 to TRBJ2-1; 8 nucleotides match TRBD2. CDR3 length: 20 residues. V gave up 5 bases and J gave up 0 bases; unmatched junction bases: 19. CDR1 is SGHKS, CDR2 YYEKEE, per germline (reference sequence). The CDR3 protein is CASSTLGAVSGVISYNEQFF. DNA for the CDR3: TGTGCCAGCAGTACCCTGGGGGCAGTTAGCGGGGTTATCTCCTACAATGAGCAGTTCTTC.

By sample fraction, this clonotype is medium-sized (0.01 to 0.1%). The chain has TRBV12-3 or TRBV12-4 and TRBJ1-5; D is perhaps TRBD1 (5 bases). The CDR3 extends over 13 amino acids. Trimming stripped 8 bases from V and 3 bases from J, with 11 bases between. CDR3: CASQGQDNQPQHF. In DNA, the CDR3 is TGTGCCAGCCAGGGTCAGGACAATCAGCCCCAGCATTTT.

The chain combines TRBV20-1 with TRBJ1-5; 10 positions match TRBD1. V was pared by 2 bases and J by 5 bases, with 12 bases of the junction left unmatched. The CDR3 spans 17 residues. Per germline, CDR1 DFQATT and CDR2 SNEGSKA (reference sequence). Here the CDR3 DNA reads TGCAGTGCTAGATTGACAGGGGGCGTCAGGCCAGATCAGCCCCAGCATTTT. This translates into CSARLTGGVRPDQPQHF.

The V call is TRBV10-3, the J call TRBJ1-2; 10 positions match TRBD1. The CDR3 loop spans 14 amino acids. CDR1 ENHRY and CDR2 SYGVKD come from the germline V gene. With V trimmed by 7 bases and J by 5 bases, 7 bases remained unmatched. The CDR3 DNA reads as TGTGCCATCAAACCACCGGGACAGGGGTATGGCTACACCTTC. Protein product: CAIKPPGQGYGYTF.

This clonotype was seen a few times. V gene TRBV5-4 combines with J gene TRBJ1-2; a possible D gene is TRBD1 (6 bases). The length of the CDR3 is 12 residues. Per the germline V gene, CDR1 is SGHNT and CDR2 is YYREEE (reference sequence). Trimming took off 0 bases at V and 8 bases at J, with 8 bases between the two ends. Written as DNA, the CDR3 is TGTGCCAGCAGCTTGGGGGGGCGAGGCTACACCTTC. This translates into CASSLGGRGYTF.

This clonotype was seen more than once but under ten times. The chain links TRBV5-1 to TRBJ1-1, with no clear D. Germline loops: CDR1 SGHRS, CDR2 YFSETQ. The CDR3 extends over 13 amino acids. The germline V and J ends were trimmed by 1 base and 5 bases, with 9 bases remaining between them. CDR3 loop: CASSLSYGTEAFF. CDR3 nucleotides: TGCGCCAGCAGCTTGTCATACGGAACTGAAGCTTTCTTT. The full variable domain, its missing parts supplied by reference TRBV5-1 and TRBJ1-1, is KAGVTQTPRYLIKTRGQQVTLSCSPISGHRSVSWYQQTPGQGLQFLFEYFSETQRNKGNFPGRFSGRQFSNSRSEMNVSTLELGDSALYLCASSLSYGTEAFFGQGTRLTVV.

Within the sample, this clonotype is large. This chain uses TRBV6-5 with TRBJ2-1; TRBD1 might be the D (6 bases). The ends were cut back, 5 bases at V and 2 bases at J, with 13 bases in the middle. From germline, CDR1 is MNHEY and CDR2 SVGAGI. CDR3 length: 15 residues. The CDR3 reads CASSAYRAAYNEQFF. The CDR3 DNA is TGTGCCAGCAGTGCTTACAGGGCAGCCTACAATGAGCAGTTCTTC.

This clonotype was counted only a few times. V usage is TRBV12-3 or TRBV12-4 and J usage is TRBJ2-5; TRBD1 aligns across 10 bases. The CDR3 has 17 residues. The junction had 10 bases not matched to a gene; V was cut back by 3 bases and J by 3 bases. The CDR3 spells CASSFGQGGTGKETQYF. In nucleotides, the CDR3 is TGTGCCAGCAGTTTCGGACAGGGGGGGACGGGGAAAGAGACCCAGTACTTC.

The V gene is TRBV5-1, the J gene TRBJ1-5; 7 bases fit TRBD1. This CDR3 is 15 amino acids long. Germline V gene lookup returns CDR1 SGHRS and CDR2 YFSETQ. Germline trimming cut 4 bases from V and 0 bases from J; bases unmatched to any gene: 4. In nucleotides, the CDR3 is TGCGCCAGCAGCCCGACAGGGTATAGCAATCAGCCCCAGCATTTT. As protein: CASSPTGYSNQPQHF.

This clonotype was found a few times. The V call is TRBV20-1, the J call TRBJ1-6, with 7 bases lining up with TRBD1. This CDR3 is built from 14 residues. J lost 7 bases, V lost 7 bases, and 10 bases had no gene match. CDR1 and CDR2 from the germline V gene are DFQATT and SNEGSKA (reference sequence). The CDR3 reads CSVVSTGRNSPLHF. The CDR3, as DNA: TGCAGTGTCGTTTCGACAGGGCGGAATTCACCCCTCCACTTT.

This clonotype counts as medium-sized (0.01 to 0.1%). The chain recombines TRBV15 with TRBJ2-1; TRBD1 or TRBD2 may be the D gene (5 bases each). Germline CDR1 LNHNV, CDR2 YYDKDF (reference sequence). V was shortened by 3 bases and J by 2 bases, with 8 bases between the two germline ends. The CDR3 sequence is 14 residues long. The DNA of the CDR3 is TGTGCCACCAGCAGCAGGGAGACCTACAATGAGCAGTTCTTC. Translating gives CATSSRETYNEQFF.